Sequencing of this TCR beta chain was carried out in a study of T-cell memory formation after mild COVID-19. Turning to the study itself: Largely donor-specific sequence clusters came from a couple of donors.

This clonotype has ten or more counts. The target antigen is unknown. The TCR alpha and TCR beta cDNA libraries, bearing sample barcodes and UMIs, were generated by 5'RACE using constant-segment primers. TCRdb reprocessed the 5' RACE reads with MiXCR, giving one entry per CDR3 protein. Here the sample spans 250,000 to 300,000 distinct CDR3 sequences, approximately 18% being singletons. Whole-study findings and limits: Several responding clones turned up in pre-infection memory, indicating that cross-reactive memory may have taken part. Whereas later expanders leaned CD4+, clones contracting day 15 to 85 showed a balanced CD4/CD8 makeup.

CDR1 and CDR2 (germline): MNHEY, SMNVEV (reference sequence). Trimming pared 5 bases from V and 5 bases from J, leaving 6 bases between. The CDR3 extends over 12 amino acids. The TCR originated in a young man who had mild COVID-19 (a few samples of this study predate the infection). Cell type and time point are not known. V usage is TRBV27 and J usage is TRBJ2-2; D gene ambiguous. The sample was PBMCs or a T cell subset sorted from them (not recorded which). This chain's CDR3 is CASSLPTGELFF. Here the CDR3 DNA reads TGTGCCAGCAGTCTCCCTACCGGGGAGCTGTTTTTT.